The clone carrying this T cell receptor beta chain came up many times. The sample belongs to a study of T cells in Graves' hyperthyroidism and ophthalmopathy. Study overall: Pretreatment peripheral blood was obtained at initial diagnosis.

Amplification yielded TCR beta CDR3 regions, with RNA transcripts as the source. Researchers ran a first-round RT-PCR on the TCR CDR3 using the HTBI primer set. TCRdb recomputed calls from the multiplex PCR reads with MiXCR, one row per CDR3 protein. This sample has approximately 630,000 distinct CDR3 sequences, with roughly 16% found just once. Lactation, pregnancy, other autoimmune disease or uncontrolled infection led to exclusion of patients. The authors took PBMCs from 10 ml fresh peripheral blood. Sequencing input: blood. This sequence originates from a woman younger than 45 with Graves' hyperthyroidism.

The CDR3 DNA follows: TGTGCCAGCAGTTTATTTGGAGAGGGGTCCTACAATGAGCAGTTCTTC. This encodes CASSLFGEGSYNEQFF. V is TRBV28 and J is TRBJ2-1; D tentatively fits TRBD1 or TRBD2 (5 bases each). CDR1 is MDHEN, CDR2 SYDVKM, per germline. The germline V and J ends were trimmed by 1 base and 1 base, with 11 bases remaining between them. This CDR3 has 16 residues. Supplemented by reference TRBV28 and TRBJ2-1, the full variable domain reads DVKVTQSSRYLVKRTGEKVFLECVQDMDHENMFWYRQDPGLGLRLIYFSYDVKMKEKGDIPEGYSVSREKKERFSLILESASTNQTSMYLCASSLFGEGSYNEQFFGPGTRLTVL.